A single T cell receptor beta chain is shown here with its context. This clonotype was detected once. The target of this receptor is not known. No much larger clonotype is one base removed from it; base qualities were not supplied. One read is thin evidence. The receptor library was made with 5' RACE. The instrument was an Illumina HiSeq 2500. A second about 7 to 12 cycle PCR used a sample-barcoded 5' primer and a J-beta primer mix. Each TCR beta cDNA molecule received a unique molecular identifier from a template-switch 5' adaptor carrying 12 random nucleotides. Each sample yielded at least 3 million CDR3-containing paired-end reads. The Mint cDNA synthesis kit, primed by a TRBC-specific oligonucleotide, was used to synthesize first-strand cDNA from all RNA. Following uracil-DNA glycosylase treatment, a first 18-cycle PCR with universal primers M1SS and BC2_uni_R was performed on all cDNA. In the paper's pipeline: Each sample was normalized by randomly selecting 1 million high-quality reads, each carrying a distinct molecular identifier. Reads sharing molecular identifiers were discarded rather than binned into consensus sequences. MiTCR, with a Q25 quality threshold and the strictest error-elimination algorithm, was used for CDR3 identification, clonotype clustering and error correction. A nonparametric unseen species model with Euler transformation was used to estimate lower-bound total TCR beta diversity. In TCRdb, the public reads were trimmed at Q25 with fastp and aligned with MiXCR, with productive beta chains retained. Entries are consolidated by CDR3 protein sequence, retaining the most common genes and DNA. TCRdb, not the authors, supplied the V and J calls. The sample includes hundreds of thousands of distinct CDR3 sequences, with around 38% observed a single time. The top ten clones comprise 30% of the sample.

Sequences SGHAT (CDR1) and FQNNGV (CDR2) are obtained from the germline V gene. From the cysteine through the phenylalanine, the CDR3 covers 15 amino acids. The read is trimmed to its CDR3 DNA, 45 bases read in frame from base 1. V ends up 4 bases short and J 4 bases short, with an unmatched junction base count of 6. The record originates from a study of blood T cells in healthy people across ages (dated by TCRdb to 2014 to 2015). Describing the broader study: In model experiments, roughly one uniquely barcoded TCR beta cDNA molecule per two T cells was captured by template switching. To avoid experimental bias, donors of different ages were randomly spread across the sequencing lanes. Using deep sequencing normalized with unique cDNA molecular identifiers, the study measured how TCR beta repertoire diversity changes with age. Using the same blood draw, the study looked at two additional independent replicas of 1 million unique cDNA reads for two donors, one aged 18 to 30 and the other aged 80 or older. Four age groups were formed from the donors: young (average approximately 16 years), middle-aged (roughly 38), aged (about 62) and long-lived (more than 75).

Results and caveats for the whole study, not just this receptor: As age increased, observed TCR beta diversity per million T cells dropped in a roughly linear way, and a significant reduction was already evident by age 40. Compared with the aged group, more naive CD4+ T cells, fewer expanded clones and increased TCR diversity were shown by the long-lived group, suggesting age selection. Estimates of total diversity based on one million sequenced T cells were regarded as lower bounds and as underestimates. Conclusive comparison of naive and antigen-experienced compartments was prevented by the profiling of bulk unsorted PBMCs. Donor CMV infection status was unknown, potentially confounding age-related changes in expanded clonotypes. The percentage of naive T cells measured by flow cytometry correlated strongly with observed TCR beta diversity.

Donors were a few dozen systemically healthy Caucasian individuals from Russia aged roughly 6 to 100 years. Around 9.7 milliliters of peripheral blood were collected from each donor into EDTA-treated Vacutainer tubes. Ficoll-Paque density-gradient centrifugation was used to isolate PBMCs, with at least 6 million obtained per sample. Trizol reagent was used to extract total RNA from the PBMCs, yielding at least 5 micrograms per sample. For every donor, flow cytometry on a PBMC aliquot measured the percentage of naive CD45RAhigh/CD27high T cells. Input material: blood. Recombination joined TRBV11-2 with TRBJ2-5, and 10 junction bases match TRBD1. The clonotype was recovered from a man at least 80 years old in good health. The CDR3 amino acid sequence is: CASSSGTGDSETQYF. The nucleotide sequence is TGTGCCAGCAGCTCCGGGACAGGGGATTCAGAGACCCAGTACTTC.